This record looks at one T cell receptor (beta chain) sequence and its context. Its antigen is as yet unknown. The CDR3 has 16 amino acids. Looked up from germline, CDR1 is MNHNY and CDR2 is SVGAGI (reference sequence). Between the trimmed V and J ends, which lost 4 bases and 0 bases, there was a span of 10 bases. These data originate in a study of blood T cells in healthy people across ages. Study-wide points: Older age went with lower TCR beta diversity per million T cells, in a roughly linear way.

Each sample had at least 6 million PBMCs isolated. Primed by a sample-barcoded 5' primer and a J-beta primer mix, a second PCR proceeded for roughly 6 to 12 cycles. TCRdb independently ran MiXCR on the 5' RACE reads; one entry per CDR3 protein. The sample lists about a million distinct CDR3 sequences, just over 50% occurring once. Sequencing input: blood. The receptor was derived from a woman aged 55-75 years in good health. The V call is TRBV6-6, the J call TRBJ2-6; D assignment may be TRBD1 or TRBD2 (5 bases each). The DNA of the CDR3 is TGTGCCAGCAGTTCGTGGGGGATCTCTGGGGCCAACGTCCTGACTTTC. Its protein product is CASSSWGISGANVLTF.